This T cell receptor beta chain was sequenced during a study of tumor-infiltrating lymphocytes in primary liver carcinoma. Study-wide results and caveats: The study found a significantly higher top-250-clone fraction in tumors than in blood (p = 0.039). It was observed that only about 7-25% of the top clones appeared in every one of the five tumor regions.

Joint extraction of RNA and DNA used 20-30 mg of bulk tissue that was unsorted. Surgeons resected the patients' primary liver carcinomas. Tumor samples each held over 90% viable tumor cells. Comments on this clonotype: What it binds is unknown. At one boundary the junction diverges from the germline segment, which might be a read error.

Starting material of 500 to 600 ng total RNA yielded TCR beta cDNA via a constant-region primer. TCR beta libraries came from three nested multiplex PCR rounds using slightly modified ARM-PCR. TCRdb independently ran MiXCR on the multiplex PCR reads; one entry per CDR3 protein. Among around 120,000 distinct CDR3 sequences listed, about 59% were seen once. The TCR was taken from a woman aged 55 to 70 with primary liver carcinoma and hepatitis B virus infection. Sequences were obtained from liver tumor tissue from sampling region 1. The subset here: tumor region T1, superior pole.

CDR3 DNA: TGTGCCAGCCTCTTAGAGGGAGCTGCAGATGCGCAGTATTTT. Translating gives CASLLEGAADAQYF. The chain combines TRBV6-2 or TRBV6-3 with TRBJ2-3, with D possibly matching TRBD2 (5 bases). The germline V gene has CDR1 MNHEY and CDR2 SVGEGT. CDR3 size: 14 residues.